A single sample gave rise to the 26 T cell receptor beta chains below, sequenced in a study of shared clonotypes between healthy human individuals. Libraries were prepared by immunoSEQ multiplex PCR; TCRdb keeps only in-frame clonotypes and omits some of them. The table lists about 1.4 million clones, around 95% of them singletons. Specimen: naive CD4+ T cells sorted from blood. As to subset: CD45RA+ positively selected. All receptors derive from a man between 25 and 39 years old in good health.

This clone was seen just once. The chain employs TRBV10-2 and TRBJ2-1, with TRBD2 identical over 11 bases. V lost 9 bases to trimming and J lost 15 bases; unmatched junction nucleotides: 4. Germline assignment: CDR1 WSHSY and CDR2 SAAADI. CDR3 length: 10 residues. As DNA, the CDR3 is TGCGCCAGACTAGCGGGAGATCGGTTCTTC. It codes for CARLAGDRFF.

This chain joins TRBV10-3 and TRBJ2-7, with 12 bases fitting TRBD2. The V gene end was trimmed by 5 bases and the J gene end by 0 bases; junction bases not matched to a gene: 5. The V gene's germline CDR1 is ENHRY and CDR2 SYGVKD. There are 16 residues in the CDR3. The chain's CDR3 is CAISTSLAGGSYEQYF. DNA of the CDR3: TGTGCCATCAGTACCTCACTAGCGGGAGGCTCCTACGAGCAGTACTTC.

The chain couples TRBV5-8 to TRBJ2-7; 8 positions agree with TRBD1. Per germline, CDR1 SGHTS and CDR2 YDEGEE. This CDR3 is built from 13 residues. The J segment lost 2 bases and the V segment lost 5 bases, leaving 3 bases of the junction unmatched. The chain's CDR3 is CASRRDRPYEQYF. CDR3 nucleotide sequence: TGTGCCAGCAGGAGGGACAGGCCCTACGAGCAGTACTTC.

The chain couples TRBV7-6 to TRBJ2-2, with TRBD1 matching over 7 bases. The V segment lost 2 bases and the J segment 3 bases; nucleotides outside the gene matches: 12. The length of the CDR3 is 18 residues. Germline V gives CDR1 SGHVS, CDR2 FNYEAQ. DNA of the CDR3: TGTGCCAGCAGCTTAATCAACCCAGACAGGGCGTACACCGGGGAGCTGTTTTTT. Translating it yields CASSLINPDRAYTGELFF.

V gene TRBV9 combines with J gene TRBJ2-1, with 13 nucleotides matching TRBD2. This CDR3 contains 14 residues. Germline V gene sequence: CDR1 SGDLS, CDR2 YYNGEE. The V and J ends lost 4 bases and 9 bases, in that order; junction bases with no gene match: 4. The CDR3 loop reads CASSPRTSGSEQFF. The CDR3, as DNA: TGTGCCAGCAGCCCTCGGACTAGCGGGAGTGAGCAGTTCTTC.

The V gene is TRBV2, the J gene TRBJ2-7; 9 bases fit TRBD1. In germline, CDR1 is SNHLY, CDR2 FYNNEI. V shed 2 bases and J 5 bases; nucleotides not matched to a gene: 10. The CDR3 has 16 residues. The CDR3 is CASSESPGQGLHEQYF. As DNA, the CDR3 is TGTGCCAGCAGTGAATCGCCGGGACAGGGTCTCCACGAGCAGTACTTC.

The rearrangement uses TRBV7-2 and TRBJ1-4; D gene ambiguous. The CDR3 is 12 residues long. Trimming removed 3 bases from V and 10 bases from J, with 9 bases in between. Germline CDR1 SGHTA, CDR2 FQGNSA. The CDR3 nucleotides read TGTGCCAGCAGCTTTGAGCCCAGAAAACTGTTTTTT. Encoded protein: CASSFEPRKLFF.

The rearrangement links TRBV5-1 to TRBJ2-1, with a weak D call TRBD2 (5 bases). Per germline, CDR1 SGHRS and CDR2 YFSETQ. This CDR3 spans 20 amino acids. Between the trimmed V and J ends, which lost 0 bases and 0 bases, there was a span of 22 bases. CDR3 bases: TGCGCCAGCAGCTTGGAAGGGCCGGGGTTAGCGCCCATCTCCTACAATGAGCAGTTCTTC. Translation gives CASSLEGPGLAPISYNEQFF.

This sequence joins TRBV28 and TRBJ2-7, with D hard to call. Germline lookup yields CDR1 MDHEN and CDR2 SYDVKM. Trimming shortened V by 7 bases and J by 4 bases, and 20 bases separated the two germline ends. This CDR3 contains 15 residues. CDR3 protein: CASNQVYGAAYEQYF. DNA of the CDR3: TGTGCCAGCAACCAGGTGTATGGTGCCGCTTACGAGCAGTACTTC.

The V and J genes are TRBV23-1 and TRBJ2-1, with 14 bases identical to TRBD2. TRBV23-1 is assigned to the ORF class and has an uncertain function. This CDR3 is 19 amino acids long. V was clipped by 1 base and J by 8 bases; unmatched bases: 13. In DNA, the CDR3 is TGCGCCAGCAGTCAATGCCGGACTAGCGGGAGGAGTGATATCGATGAGCAGTTCTTC. It is translated as CASSQCRTSGRSDIDEQFF.

This clone appeared once. This chain connects TRBV18 to TRBJ2-1; D may correspond to TRBD1 or TRBD2 (5 bases each). V dropped 5 bases and J dropped 9 bases, with 23 bases sitting between them. Germline CDR1 KGHSH, CDR2 LQKENI. This CDR3 contains 16 residues. CDR3: CASSFQGTGTGREQFF. The CDR3 DNA reads TGTGCCAGCTCATTTCAAGGCACCGGGACCGGCCGTGAGCAGTTCTTC.

The chain employs TRBV28 and TRBJ1-4; 7 bases map to TRBD1. This CDR3 comprises 15 residues. Germline V CDR1 and CDR2: MDHEN, SYDVKM. Germline trimming cut 8 bases from V and 0 bases from J; bases unmatched to any gene: 6. DNA of the CDR3: TGTGCCAGCGTAACTACAGGGGCAACTAATGAAAAACTGTTTTTT. Translation gives CASVTTGATNEKLFF.

The rearrangement uses TRBV27 and TRBJ2-2, with 7 nucleotides matching TRBD2. This CDR3 is 16 amino acids long. CDR1 and CDR2 from the germline V gene are MNHEY and SMNVEV (reference sequence). V trimming: 5 bases; J trimming: 0 bases; junction bases outside the gene matches: 6. The CDR3 is CASSRTGTTNTGELFF. In nucleotides, the CDR3 is TGTGCCAGCAGTCGAACCGGGACTACGAACACCGGGGAGCTGTTTTTT.

Concerning this clone itself: Other DNA sequences within the sample encode an identical CDR3. The chain recombines TRBV18 with TRBJ2-1; no reliable D call. Germline values: CDR1 KGHSH, CDR2 LQKENI. V was cut by 3 bases and J by 5 bases, with 8 bases left in between. This CDR3 spans 13 amino acids. The CDR3 reads CASSPLINNEQFF. The CDR3 DNA reads as TGTGCCAGCTCACCGCTGATAAACAATGAGCAGTTCTTC.

Turning to this clone: Other DNA variants within this sample encode the same CDR3. The chain couples TRBV18 to TRBJ2-5; TRBD1 matches 7 bases. Germline V gives CDR1 KGHSH, CDR2 LQKENI. V gave up 5 bases and J gave up 3 bases; unmatched junction bases: 3. This CDR3 comprises 13 residues. The CDR3 DNA is TGTGCCAGCTCAAGGGACAGAGAAGAGACCCAGTACTTC. It specifies CASSRDREETQYF.

This clone appeared a few times. At the DNA level, this CDR3 is encoded by other sequences in the same sample as well. The chain combines TRBV18 with TRBJ2-7; unclear D gene. Trimming took off 4 bases at V and 0 bases at J, with 1 base between the two ends. The CDR3 loop spans 11 amino acids. CDR1 and CDR2 from the germline V gene are KGHSH and LQKENI. The CDR3 loop is CASSRSYEQYF. The CDR3 bases are TGTGCCAGCTCACGCTCCTACGAGCAGTACTTC.

This chain uses TRBV7-3 with TRBJ2-1; 8 bases line up with TRBD2. Germline loops: CDR1 SGHTA, CDR2 FQGTGA. Unmatched junction bases numbered 3, after V lost 0 bases and J lost 5 bases. The CDR3 totals 15 residues. CDR3 sequence (DNA): TGTGCCAGCAGCTTAACCACTAGCGGAAACAATGAGCAGTTCTTC. Translated, it gives CASSLTTSGNNEQFF.

This chain connects TRBV9 to TRBJ1-3, with D possibly being TRBD1 (5 bases). CDR3 length: 14 residues. Germline V gene lookup returns CDR1 SGDLS and CDR2 YYNGEE. V was pared by 3 bases and J by 8 bases, with 15 bases between. CDR3 DNA: TGTGCCAGCAGCGCCGTGGGACTCTCGGACACCATATATTTT. Encoded protein: CASSAVGLSDTIYF.

V usage is TRBV28 and J usage is TRBJ1-4; D perhaps matches TRBD1 (6 bases). The CDR3 sequence is 18 residues long. Germline assignment: CDR1 MDHEN and CDR2 SYDVKM. Trimming stripped 7 bases from V and 0 bases from J, with 21 bases between. Written as DNA, the CDR3 is TGTGCCAGCACCATCAGGGGCACCGGGGGAACAACTAATGAAAAACTGTTTTTT. The encoded protein is CASTIRGTGGTTNEKLFF.

The V and J genes are TRBV9 and TRBJ2-7; D remains unclear. CDR1 SGDLS and CDR2 YYNGEE come from the germline V gene. The CDR3 has 14 residues. Trimming removed 0 bases at V and 5 bases at J, with 12 bases between. CDR3 sequence (DNA): TGTGCCAGCAGCGTAGGAGAGGTTCTGGACGAGCAGTACTTC. Translating gives CASSVGEVLDEQYF.

The CDR3 protein is CASSELGYNEQFF. The CDR3 DNA is TGTGCCAGCAGTGAGTTAGGGTACAATGAGCAGTTCTTC. V usage is TRBV2 and J usage is TRBJ2-1, with D unresolved. Looked up from germline, CDR1 is SNHLY and CDR2 is FYNNEI. V was pared by 3 bases and J by 4 bases, with 7 bases between. This CDR3 region has 13 residues.

The V and J genes are TRBV18 and TRBJ1-3; TRBD1 agrees at 8 bases. The CDR3 is made up of 16 amino acids. V was pared by 5 bases and J by 2 bases, with 8 bases of the junction left unmatched. Germline-derived CDR1 and CDR2 are KGHSH and LQKENI. CDR3 residues: CASSAVTGETGNTIYF. As DNA, the CDR3 is TGTGCCAGCTCAGCGGTGACAGGGGAGACTGGAAACACCATATATTTT.

This chain connects TRBV5-4 to TRBJ2-2; either TRBD1 or TRBD2 may fit D (5 bases each). The V end lost 1 base, the J end lost 0 bases, and 13 bases lay between the germline ends. This CDR3 is 17 amino acids long. The germline CDR1 and CDR2 sequences are SGHNT and YYREEE (reference sequence). This CDR3 is CASSLQGPASNTGELFF. The CDR3 DNA reads as TGTGCCAGCAGCTTGCAGGGACCCGCTTCGAACACCGGGGAGCTGTTTTTT.

This clone occurred once. Other DNA variants within this sample encode the same CDR3. The rearrangement joins TRBV5-1 to TRBJ1-1; 7 nucleotides line up with TRBD1. Trimming took 3 bases from V and 0 from J; bases not matched to a gene: 2. The germline V gene encodes CDR1 SGHRS and CDR2 YFSETQ. This CDR3 has 14 amino acids. CDR3 sequence (DNA): TGCGCCAGCAGCTGGGACAGTATGAACACTGAAGCTTTCTTT. Protein: CASSWDSMNTEAFF.

The chain is built from TRBV12-5 and TRBJ2-5; D is perhaps TRBD1 (6 bases). The CDR3 sequence is 16 residues long. Trimming removed 0 bases at V and 1 base at J, with 12 bases between. Looked up from germline, CDR1 is LGHNT and CDR2 is FRNRAP. The CDR3 is CASGLVVWGLQETQYF. The CDR3 DNA reads TGTGCTAGTGGTTTGGTAGTTTGGGGGCTCCAAGAGACCCAGTACTTC.

The chain has TRBV19 and TRBJ2-2, with TRBD1 identical over 10 bases. CDR1 is LNHDA, CDR2 SQIVND, per germline (reference sequence). The CDR3 has 16 residues. The V and J ends lost 5 bases and 7 bases, in that order; junction bases with no gene match: 10. The CDR3 region has the DNA TGTGCCAGTAGTTACCTCGGGACAGGGGAGGGCGGGGAGCTGTTTTTT. This encodes CASSYLGTGEGGELFF.